Below, 30 T cell receptor beta chains from the same sample are listed, as sequenced in a study of lymphopenia after photon versus proton radiotherapy. Profiling relied on immunoSEQ multiplex PCR, and the TCRdb table lists in-frame clones only, not all of them. The data contain some 25,000 clones, 75% to 90% of them seen just once; the ten biggest clones take up around 5.3%. This specimen consisted of peripheral blood, obtained from a patient treated with photon-based radiotherapy. These receptor sequences come from a man aged 30 to 45 with gastric cancer.

The chain has TRBV10-1 and TRBJ2-3; D not certain. V was shortened by 0 bases and J by 4 bases, with 5 bases between the two germline ends. The CDR3 has 13 amino acids. CDR1 and CDR2 (germline): WNHNN, SYGVQD (reference sequence). CDR3 nucleotide sequence: TGCGCCAGCAGTGAGTCTGGGGCAGATACGCAGTATTTT. This gives the protein CASSESGADTQYF.

V is TRBV19 and J is TRBJ2-3, with TRBD2 matching 13 bases. CDR3 length: 15 amino acids. Trimming took 4 bases from V and 3 from J; bases not matched to a gene: 1. The V gene's germline CDR1 is LNHDA and CDR2 SQIVND (reference sequence). In DNA form, the CDR3 reads TGTGCCAGTAGTAGGACTAGCGGGAGAACAGATACGCAGTATTTT. Its protein product is CASSRTSGRTDTQYF.

The J gene is TRBJ2-2, the V gene TRBV6-5; 8 bases fit TRBD2. The CDR3 runs 14 residues. With V trimmed by 4 bases and J by 4 bases, 2 bases remained unmatched. Germline loops: CDR1 MNHEY, CDR2 SVGAGI. Here the CDR3 DNA reads TGTGCCAGCAGTTCCGCGGGGGGCACCGGGGAGCTGTTTTTT. Translating gives CASSSAGGTGELFF.

This chain uses TRBV4-2 with TRBJ2-5; 8 positions agree with TRBD2. The CDR3 runs to 15 residues. Trimming at V came to 1 base and at J to 1 base, leaving 2 bases not matched to a gene. Per germline, CDR1 LGHNA and CDR2 YNFKEQ. This CDR3 is CASSQAGGPQETQYF. CDR3 nucleotides: TGTGCCAGCAGCCAAGCGGGAGGGCCCCAAGAGACCCAGTACTTC.

V and J are TRBV5-8 and TRBJ1-1; D unresolved. The CDR3 has 14 amino acids. The V and J ends lost 6 bases and 0 bases respectively, with 12 bases between them. Germline lookup yields CDR1 SGHTS and CDR2 YDEGEE. The CDR3 DNA sequence: TGTGCCAGCACCCTGGTTGGGTTGAACACTGAAGCTTTCTTT. The encoded protein is CASTLVGLNTEAFF.

The chain recombines TRBV7-8 with TRBJ2-1; D not resolved. Germline CDR1 and CDR2: SGHVS and FQNEAQ. V dropped 2 bases and J dropped 9 bases, with 17 bases sitting between them. The CDR3 loop spans 15 amino acids. The CDR3 is CASSLSGAGWSEQFF. In nucleotides, the CDR3 is TGTGCCAGCAGCTTATCTGGAGCCGGGTGGAGTGAGCAGTTCTTC.

This clone has more than one count but fewer than ten. The rearrangement joins TRBV25-1 to TRBJ2-5; no definite D call. Deletions cut 0 bases from V and 2 bases from J, with 7 bases between. Germline-derived CDR1 and CDR2 are MGHDK and SYGVNS. This CDR3 region has 14 residues. The CDR3, as DNA: TGTGCCAGCAGTGAATATGGCGCTCAAGAGACCCAGTACTTC. Residues: CASSEYGAQETQYF.

This clone was detected only a few times. The CDR3 nucleotides read TGTGCCAGTAGTATTGGCGGGAGTGGTTTAGATACGCAGTATTTT. It encodes CASSIGGSGLDTQYF. The chain employs TRBV19 and TRBJ2-3, with 7 nucleotides matching TRBD2. This CDR3 has 15 amino acids. The germline gives CDR1 LNHDA, CDR2 SQIVND (reference sequence). The ends lost 3 bases at V and 5 bases at J; junction bases unmatched: 8.

The chain links TRBV5-1 to TRBJ2-2, with no clear D. In germline, CDR1 is SGHRS, CDR2 YFSETQ. Trimming took off 4 bases at V and 7 bases at J, with 23 bases between the two ends. CDR3 length: 17 residues. As DNA, the CDR3 is TGCGCCAGCAGCCTTGCTGCCCCCGGGTCCCTGGGCGGGGAGCTGTTTTTT. Its protein is CASSLAAPGSLGGELFF.

The chain employs TRBV4-3 and TRBJ2-3; D is ambiguous. This CDR3 region has 13 residues. The ends were cut back, 1 base at V and 6 bases at J, with 8 bases in the middle. CDR1 and CDR2 from the germline V gene are LGHNA and YSLEER. The CDR3 coding sequence is TGCGCCAGCAGCCAAGGTATGGAGGATACGCAGTATTTT. It specifies CASSQGMEDTQYF.

The rearrangement uses TRBV20-1 and TRBJ2-5; the D is unclear. CDR1 and CDR2 (germline): DFQATT, SNEGSKA (reference sequence). The CDR3 spans 11 residues. V shed 5 bases and J shed 4 bases, with 8 bases lying between them. The DNA of the CDR3 is TGCAGTGCTGCGCCGGGAGAGACCCAGTACTTC. Translating it yields CSAAPGETQYF.

The chain has TRBV19 and TRBJ1-6; TRBD1 matches at 8 bases. V gave up 4 bases and J gave up 5 bases; unmatched junction bases: 7. This CDR3 comprises 16 residues. Germline V CDR1 and CDR2: LNHDA, SQIVND (reference sequence). In nucleotides, the CDR3 is TGTGCCAGTAGTAGGGGGACAGGCGGAGATAATTCACCCCTCCACTTT. Translating it yields CASSRGTGGDNSPLHF.

V is TRBV5-8 and J is TRBJ2-7; D gene unclear. Germline CDR1 and CDR2: SGHTS and YDEGEE. Trimming pared 1 base from V and 6 bases from J, leaving 17 bases between. The CDR3 has 15 amino acids. In nucleotides, the CDR3 is TGTGCCAGCAGCTTGCCCACACACGGTCCAGGCGAGCAGTACTTC. It codes for CASSLPTHGPGEQYF.

The chain uses TRBV10-1 and TRBJ1-2, with 8 bases fitting TRBD1. The V gene end was trimmed by 8 bases and the J gene end by 6 bases; junction bases not matched to a gene: 8. The CDR3 has 13 residues. CDR1 is WNHNN, CDR2 SYGVQD, per germline (reference sequence). The DNA of the CDR3 is TGCGCCAGCGGAAAGGACAGGGAAGATGGCTACACCTTC. Protein product: CASGKDREDGYTF.

The CDR3 nucleotides are TGTGCCAGCGGGCCGTCTAATGAGCAGTTCTTC. Its translation is CASGPSNEQFF. This sequence joins TRBV19 and TRBJ2-1, with D unclear. Trimming removed 9 bases from V and 7 bases from J, with 10 bases in between. Germline CDR1 LNHDA, CDR2 SQIVND (reference sequence). The CDR3 length is 11 residues. The full variable domain, its missing parts supplied by reference TRBV19 and TRBJ2-1, is DGGITQSPKYLFRKEGQNVTLSCEQNLNHDAMYWYRQDPGQGLRLIYYSQIVNDFQKGDIAEGYSVSREKKESFPLTVTSAQKNPTAFYLCASGPSNEQFFGPGTRLTVL.

This chain links TRBV10-1 with TRBJ2-7; 11 nucleotides agree with TRBD2. V shed 0 bases, J shed 4 bases, and the junction held 2 bases outside the gene matches. CDR3 length equals 15 residues. Germline values: CDR1 WNHNN, CDR2 SYGVQD (reference sequence). The CDR3: CASSESTSGVYEQYF. The CDR3 DNA sequence: TGCGCCAGCAGTGAGTCGACTAGCGGGGTGTACGAGCAGTACTTC.

V and J are TRBV27 and TRBJ2-7, with 10 bases matching TRBD1. V was pared by 5 bases and J by 5 bases, with 6 bases of the junction left unmatched. Germline V gives CDR1 MNHEY, CDR2 SMNVEV (reference sequence). CDR3 length: 14 residues. The CDR3 coding sequence is TGTGCCAGCAGTATATGGACAGGGGGGAACGAGCAGTACTTC. Encoded protein: CASSIWTGGNEQYF.

As concerns this clone: Other DNA sequences in the same sample also yield this CDR3. The chain is built from TRBV7-9 and TRBJ2-2; 7 nucleotides match TRBD1. Germline loops: CDR1 SEHNR, CDR2 FQNEAQ (reference sequence). The CDR3 length is 16 residues. The junction had 9 bases not matched to a gene; V was cut back by 7 bases and J by 1 base. The CDR3 DNA follows: TGTGCCAGCACCCCCCTTGGGGACAGGAACACCGGGGAGCTGTTTTTT. Protein: CASTPLGDRNTGELFF.

The chain couples TRBV27 to TRBJ2-6, with D possibly being TRBD2 (5 bases). V was trimmed by 5 bases and J by 1 base, leaving 15 bases between them. CDR3 length: 17 amino acids. Germline CDR1 and CDR2: MNHEY and SMNVEV (reference sequence). The DNA for the CDR3 is TGTGCCAGCAGTATCTCCTTCGAGGGATCTGGGGCCAACGTCCTGACTTTC. Protein: CASSISFEGSGANVLTF.

The chain uses TRBV5-6 and TRBJ1-4; no clear D gene. CDR3 length equals 17 residues. Trimming stripped 4 bases from V and 4 bases from J, with 20 bases between. Germline CDR1 is SGHDT and CDR2 is YYEEEE. CDR3 sequence: CASSVENWWQLNEKLFF. The CDR3 nucleotides read TGTGCCAGCAGCGTGGAAAATTGGTGGCAGCTTAATGAAAAACTGTTTTTT.

The rearrangement uses TRBV14 and TRBJ2-5; D is unresolved. CDR1 SGHDN and CDR2 FVKESK come from the germline V gene. Trimming pared 0 bases from V and 3 bases from J, leaving 11 bases between. The CDR3 has 15 amino acids. CDR3 DNA sequence: TGTGCCAGCAGCCAAGATCAGACGTATAAAGAGACCCAGTACTTC. It specifies CASSQDQTYKETQYF. Full variable domain (rest looked up from reference TRBV14 and TRBJ2-5): EAGVTQFPSHSVIEKGQTVTLRCDPISGHDNLYWYRRVMGKEIKFLLHFVKESKQDESGMPNNRFLAERTGGTYSTLKVQPAELEDSGVYFCASSQDQTYKETQYFGPGTRLLVL.

The rearrangement joins TRBV28 to TRBJ2-5; D unclear. The CDR3 is 14 amino acids. Germline V gene data show CDR1 as MDHEN and CDR2 as SYDVKM. The germline V and J ends were trimmed by 4 bases and 3 bases, with 12 bases remaining between them. The CDR3 DNA reads TGTGCCAGCAGTTCCCCTGATCGGAAAGAGACCCAGTACTTC. It is translated as CASSSPDRKETQYF.

J is TRBJ2-7 and V is TRBV7-8; D is uncertain. Trimming removed 2 bases from V and 6 bases from J, with 8 bases in between. This CDR3 has 12 amino acids. Germline V gene sequence: CDR1 SGHVS, CDR2 FQNEAQ. CDR3: CASSLPYLEQYF. As DNA, the CDR3 is TGTGCCAGCAGCTTACCGTACCTCGAGCAGTACTTC.

The chain links TRBV10-3 to TRBJ1-6; D call uncertain. The CDR3 covers 13 residues. The germline gives CDR1 ENHRY, CDR2 SYGVKD. Trimming removed 4 bases from V and 7 bases from J, with 8 bases in between. The CDR3 DNA reads as TGTGCCATCAGTGGCCGGGAGAATTCACCCCTCCACTTT. This gives the protein CAISGRENSPLHF.

The chain combines TRBV6-5 with TRBJ2-7; possibly TRBD1 or TRBD2 for D (5 bases each). V lost 5 bases, J lost 5 bases, and 16 bases lay in between. CDR3 length: 14 amino acids. The V gene's germline CDR1 is MNHEY and CDR2 SVGAGI. CDR3 sequence: CASSLISGSHEQYF. CDR3 coding DNA: TGTGCCAGCAGTCTCATCTCAGGGAGCCACGAGCAGTACTTC.

The chain joins TRBV9 to TRBJ1-1; D may be TRBD1 (6 bases). The CDR3 consists of 16 residues. The V gene lost 0 bases and the J gene lost 0 bases, with 12 bases spanning the gap. Germline lookup yields CDR1 SGDLS and CDR2 YYNGEE. The CDR3 sequence is CASSVVGGGLNTEAFF. CDR3 nucleotide sequence: TGTGCCAGCAGCGTAGTTGGGGGCGGGTTGAACACTGAAGCTTTCTTT.

In its sample, this clone was seen once. The J gene is TRBJ2-1, the V gene TRBV15; 10 nucleotides line up with TRBD2. CDR3 length: 18 amino acids. The germline V gene encodes CDR1 LNHNV and CDR2 YYDKDF (reference sequence). V dropped 5 bases and J dropped 3; count of bases not matched to a gene: 13. CDR3 DNA: TGTGCCACCAGCGCCCGGCCCGCTAGCGGGAGAAACTACAATGAGCAGTTCTTC. Translated: CATSARPASGRNYNEQFF.

The chain links TRBV13 to TRBJ1-2; possibly TRBD1 for D (5 bases). Germline V lookup: CDR1 PRHDT, CDR2 FYEKMQ (reference sequence). Trimming pared 4 bases from V and 4 bases from J, leaving 13 bases between. The CDR3 totals 14 residues. This CDR3 reads CASSSVDITYGYTF. For the CDR3, the DNA is TGTGCCAGCAGCTCGGTGGACATTACCTATGGCTACACCTTC.

J is TRBJ2-7 and V is TRBV9; TRBD2 matches at 10 bases. Germline V CDR1 and CDR2: SGDLS, YYNGEE. V dropped 4 bases and J dropped 4; count of bases not matched to a gene: 5. CDR3 length: 14 residues. The DNA of the CDR3 is TGTGCCAGCAGCTCCTCTAGCGGGGGTTACGAGCAGTACTTC. This gives the protein CASSSSSGGYEQYF.

V usage is TRBV11-3 and J usage is TRBJ2-5, with D tentatively TRBD2 (5 bases). V dropped 1 base and J dropped 3 bases, with 9 bases sitting between them. This CDR3 is built from 14 residues. Germline V gives CDR1 SGHNT, CDR2 YENEEA. The CDR3 nucleotides read TGTGCCAGCAGCTTAGGTGAGGGTGAAGAGACCCAGTACTTC. This sequence encodes CASSLGEGEETQYF.